These 14 T cell receptor beta chains originate from one sample sequenced in a study of cytomegalovirus exposure and HLA in healthy donors. Measured with immunoSEQ multiplex PCR; TCRdb has only the in-frame clones, and not every one. Seen here are 150,000 or so clones, more than 80% observed once, and the top ten hold 6.2%. The sequenced sample consisted of PBMCs. These receptors all come from a woman aged 30 to 39 in good health and CMV-seropositive.

V and J are TRBV5-1 and TRBJ2-7; 12 bases line up with TRBD2. The CDR3 consists of 14 residues. V trimming: 6 bases; J trimming: 4 bases; junction bases outside the gene matches: 5. Germline CDR1 reads SGHRS; CDR2 reads YFSETQ. CDR3: CASKLAGGRYEQYF. The DNA for the CDR3 is TGCGCCAGCAAACTAGCGGGAGGACGGTACGAGCAGTACTTC.

The chain has TRBV4-2 and TRBJ2-5, with TRBD2 matching over 10 bases. Looked up from germline, CDR1 is LGHNA and CDR2 is YNFKEQ. V shed 3 bases and J 4 bases; nucleotides not matched to a gene: 2. This CDR3 comprises 14 residues. DNA of the CDR3: TGTGCCAGCAGCCATTGGACTAGCGGAGAGACCCAGTACTTC. As protein: CASSHWTSGETQYF.

This CDR3 reads CASSVSSYYGYTF. In DNA form, the CDR3 reads TGTGCCAGCAGCGTATCTTCGTACTATGGCTACACCTTC. V and J are TRBV9 and TRBJ1-2; D ambiguous. V was cut by 1 base and J by 3 bases, with 7 bases left in between. The germline V gene encodes CDR1 SGDLS and CDR2 YYNGEE. The CDR3 consists of 13 residues. Full variable domain (outside the CDR3, taken from reference TRBV9 and TRBJ1-2): DSGVTQTPKHLITATGQRVTLRCSPRSGDLSVYWYQQSLDQGLQFLIQYYNGEERAKGNILERFSAQQFPDLHSELNLSSLELGDSALYFCASSVSSYYGYTFGSGTRLTVV.

V usage is TRBV28 and J usage is TRBJ1-1; weak D call: TRBD1 (5 bases). The germline V gene encodes CDR1 MDHEN and CDR2 SYDVKM. The CDR3 runs to 12 residues. Trimming removed 6 bases at V and 5 bases at J, with 10 bases between. DNA of the CDR3: TGTGCCAGCAGCTGGGGGGTGACTGAAGCTTTCTTT. Amino acids: CASSWGVTEAFF. Full variable domain (missing parts from reference TRBV28 and TRBJ1-1): DVKVTQSSRYLVKRTGEKVFLECVQDMDHENMFWYRQDPGLGLRLIYFSYDVKMKEKGDIPEGYSVSREKKERFSLILESASTNQTSMYLCASSWGVTEAFFGQGTRLTVV.

The chain joins TRBV6-5 to TRBJ2-1; 13 bases match TRBD2. The CDR3 length is 13 residues. From germline, CDR1 is MNHEY and CDR2 SVGAGI. With 6 bases clipped from V and 15 bases from J, the junction kept 8 bases outside the gene matches. Here the CDR3 DNA reads TGTGCCAGCAGGGTGACTAGCGGGGGGACCTGGTTCTTC. It specifies CASRVTSGGTWFF.

The chain employs TRBV28 and TRBJ2-3, with D maybe TRBD2 (5 bases). Looked up from germline, CDR1 is MDHEN and CDR2 is SYDVKM. The ends were cut back, 2 bases at V and 2 bases at J, with 23 bases in the middle. This CDR3 has 19 amino acids. The chain's CDR3 is CASSLAHLGSGMNTDTQYF. The CDR3 region has the DNA TGTGCCAGCAGTTTAGCGCATTTAGGGTCGGGGATGAACACAGATACGCAGTATTTT.

V usage is TRBV5-4 and J usage is TRBJ2-7, with 8 nucleotides matching TRBD2. The CDR3 is 13 residues long. J lost 3 bases, V lost 2 bases, and 1 base had no gene match. Germline CDR1 SGHNT, CDR2 YYREEE (reference sequence). The CDR3 DNA sequence: TGTGCCAGCAGCTTTCGGGGGGGCTACGAGCAGTACTTC. Amino acid sequence: CASSFRGGYEQYF.

The chain couples TRBV7-9 to TRBJ1-1; D uncertain. V lost 2 bases, J lost 4 bases, and 5 bases lay in between. This CDR3 has 12 amino acids. CDR1 is SEHNR and CDR2 is FQNEAQ in the germline V gene (reference sequence). DNA for the CDR3: TGTGCCAGCAGCTTACCCAGCACTGAAGCTTTCTTT. Protein product: CASSLPSTEAFF.

This clone has just one count. The chain carries TRBV7-9 and TRBJ2-7, with TRBD2 matching 9 bases. Germline V CDR1 and CDR2: SEHNR, FQNEAQ (reference sequence). The V segment lost 5 bases and the J segment 5 bases; nucleotides outside the gene matches: 13. The length of the CDR3 is 16 residues. CDR3 residues: CASSPIRVAGVHEQYF. CDR3 DNA: TGTGCCAGCAGCCCCATTAGAGTAGCGGGAGTACACGAGCAGTACTTC. Variable domain in full (rest from reference TRBV7-9 and TRBJ2-7): DTGVSQNPRHKITKRGQNVTFRCDPISEHNRLYWYRQTLGQGPEFLTYFQNEAQLEKSRLLSDRFSAERPKGSFSTLEIQRTEQGDSAMYLCASSPIRVAGVHEQYFGPGTRLTVT.

This chain uses TRBV6-6 with TRBJ2-5, with D maybe TRBD2 (5 bases). The V and J ends lost 8 bases and 3 bases respectively, with 13 bases between them. CDR1 and CDR2 from the germline V gene are MNHNY and SVGAGI (reference sequence). The CDR3 runs to 13 residues. The CDR3 reads CASRSSGEETQYF. The CDR3 DNA sequence: TGTGCCAGCCGTAGCTCCGGGGAAGAGACCCAGTACTTC.

A single count supports this clone. The chain uses TRBV5-1 and TRBJ2-1, with D perhaps matching TRBD1 (5 bases). Germline V lookup: CDR1 SGHRS, CDR2 YFSETQ. Trimming pared 4 bases from V and 6 bases from J, leaving 14 bases between. The CDR3 consists of 14 residues. This CDR3 is CASSPVGALNEQFF. The CDR3 nucleotides are TGCGCCAGCAGCCCCGTAGGGGCCCTCAATGAGCAGTTCTTC.

The rearrangement links TRBV7-9 to TRBJ2-7, with D hard to call. Trimming shortened V by 5 bases and J by 6 bases, and 11 bases separated the two germline ends. Per the germline V gene, CDR1 is SEHNR and CDR2 is FQNEAQ (reference sequence). The CDR3 runs 12 residues. CDR3 DNA: TGTGCCAGCAGCCCGACTCGCCTCGAGCAGTACTTC. Protein product: CASSPTRLEQYF.

The chain couples TRBV28 to TRBJ1-5, with 7 bases lining up with TRBD1. CDR3 length: 16 amino acids. The J segment lost 0 bases and the V segment lost 5 bases, leaving 7 bases of the junction unmatched. Per germline, CDR1 MDHEN and CDR2 SYDVKM. CDR3 nucleotide sequence: TGTGCCAGCAGTAGAACAGGGGTCGCTAGCAATCAGCCCCAGCATTTT. It codes for CASSRTGVASNQPQHF.

The V call is TRBV11-2, the J call TRBJ1-4; D possibly corresponds to TRBD1 (5 bases). V dropped 2 bases and J dropped 8 bases, with 15 bases sitting between them. The CDR3 is 15 amino acids. The germline V gene encodes CDR1 SGHAT and CDR2 FQNNGV. CDR3 loop: CASSLQGILKEKLFF. CDR3 sequence (DNA): TGTGCCAGCAGCTTACAGGGAATACTCAAGGAAAAACTGTTTTTT.